This TCR beta chain is from a study of blood T cell repertoires in COVID-19. Repertoires were generated with immunoSEQ multiplex PCR, while TCRdb's copy carries only in-frame clones and drops some. The sample records about 140,000 clones, just under 90% being singletons. This CDR3 is built from 15 residues. Losses at the gene ends were 0 bases for V and 5 bases for J; bases not matched to a gene: 6. CDR1 is LNHDA and CDR2 is SQIVND in the germline V gene (reference sequence). The TCR sequence derives from a woman older than 75 with acute or convalescent COVID-19. Material: peripheral blood. V usage is TRBV19 and J usage is TRBJ1-1; 7 bases line up with TRBD1. Written as DNA, the CDR3 is TGTGCCAGTAGTATAGATGAGGGGGCTTGTACTGAAGCTTTCTTT. Its translation is CASSIDEGACTEAFF. The variable domain in full, with the rest retrieved from reference TRBV19 and TRBJ1-1, is DGGITQSPKYLFRKEGQNVTLSCEQNLNHDAMYWYRQDPGQGLRLIYYSQIVNDFQKGDIAEGYSVSREKKESFPLTVTSAQKNPTAFYLCASSIDEGACTEAFFGQGTRLTVV.